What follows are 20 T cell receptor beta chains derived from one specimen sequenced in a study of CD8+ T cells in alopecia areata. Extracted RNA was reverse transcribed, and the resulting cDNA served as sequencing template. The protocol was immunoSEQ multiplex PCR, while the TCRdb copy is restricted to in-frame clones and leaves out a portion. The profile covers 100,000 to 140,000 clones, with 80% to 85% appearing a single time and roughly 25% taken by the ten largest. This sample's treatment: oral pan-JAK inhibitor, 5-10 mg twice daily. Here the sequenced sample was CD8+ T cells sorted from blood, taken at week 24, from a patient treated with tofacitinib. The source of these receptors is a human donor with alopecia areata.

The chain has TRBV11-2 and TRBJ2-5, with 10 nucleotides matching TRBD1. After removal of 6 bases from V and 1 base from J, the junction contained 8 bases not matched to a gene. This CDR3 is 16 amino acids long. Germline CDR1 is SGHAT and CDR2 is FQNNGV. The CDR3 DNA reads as TGTGCCAGCAGTACTGGACAGGGGGTTTCCCAAGAGACCCAGTACTTC. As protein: CASSTGQGVSQETQYF.

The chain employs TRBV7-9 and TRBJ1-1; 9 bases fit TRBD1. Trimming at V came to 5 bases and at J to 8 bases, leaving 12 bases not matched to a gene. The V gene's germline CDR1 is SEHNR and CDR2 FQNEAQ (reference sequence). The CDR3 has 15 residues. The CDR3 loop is CASSGRDRVFVEAFF. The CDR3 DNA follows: TGTGCCAGCAGCGGCCGGGACAGGGTTTTTGTCGAAGCTTTCTTT. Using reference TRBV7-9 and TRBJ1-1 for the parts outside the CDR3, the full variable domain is DTGVSQNPRHKITKRGQNVTFRCDPISEHNRLYWYRQTLGQGPEFLTYFQNEAQLEKSRLLSDRFSAERPKGSFSTLEIQRTEQGDSAMYLCASSGRDRVFVEAFFGQGTRLTVV.

The CDR3 spells CASSSGTDYNEQFF. The CDR3 DNA reads as TGCGCCAGCAGCTCCGGGACTGACTACAATGAGCAGTTCTTC. The chain uses TRBV5-1 and TRBJ2-1, with D perhaps TRBD2 (6 bases). Germline V gene data show CDR1 as SGHRS and CDR2 as YFSETQ. The CDR3 runs to 14 residues. The ends were cut back, 3 bases at V and 3 bases at J, with 10 bases in the middle.

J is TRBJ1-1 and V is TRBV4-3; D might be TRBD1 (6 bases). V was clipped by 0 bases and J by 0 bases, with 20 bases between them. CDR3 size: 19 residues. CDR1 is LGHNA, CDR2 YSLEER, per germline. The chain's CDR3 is CASSQDFVGQREMNTEAFF. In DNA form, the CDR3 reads TGCGCCAGCAGCCAAGATTTTGTGGGACAACGGGAGATGAACACTGAAGCTTTCTTT.

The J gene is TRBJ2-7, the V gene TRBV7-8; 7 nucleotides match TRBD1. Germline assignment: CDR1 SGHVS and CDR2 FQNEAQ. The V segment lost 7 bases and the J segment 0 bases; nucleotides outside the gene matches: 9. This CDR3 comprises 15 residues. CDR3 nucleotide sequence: TGTGCCAGCATTGAAGAAGGGGACAGCTCCTACGAGCAGTACTTC. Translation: CASIEEGDSSYEQYF.

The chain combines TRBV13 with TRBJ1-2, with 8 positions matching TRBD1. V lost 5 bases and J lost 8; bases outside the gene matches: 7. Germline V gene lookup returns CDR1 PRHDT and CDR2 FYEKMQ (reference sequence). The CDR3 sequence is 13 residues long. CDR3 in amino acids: CASSPRTGYGYTF. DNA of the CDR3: TGTGCCAGCAGCCCACGGACAGGGTACGGCTACACCTTC.

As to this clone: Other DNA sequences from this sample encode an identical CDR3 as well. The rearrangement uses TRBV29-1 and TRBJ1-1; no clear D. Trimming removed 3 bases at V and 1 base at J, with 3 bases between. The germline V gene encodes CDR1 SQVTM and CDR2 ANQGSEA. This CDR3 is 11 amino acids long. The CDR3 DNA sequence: TGCAGCGTTGATCGGAACACTGAAGCTTTCTTT. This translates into CSVDRNTEAFF.

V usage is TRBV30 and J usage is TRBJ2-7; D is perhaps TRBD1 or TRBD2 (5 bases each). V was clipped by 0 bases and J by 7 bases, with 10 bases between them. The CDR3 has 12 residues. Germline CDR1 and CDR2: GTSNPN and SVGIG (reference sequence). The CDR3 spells CAWSVLGEEQYF. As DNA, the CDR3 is TGTGCCTGGAGTGTACTAGGGGAAGAGCAGTACTTC.

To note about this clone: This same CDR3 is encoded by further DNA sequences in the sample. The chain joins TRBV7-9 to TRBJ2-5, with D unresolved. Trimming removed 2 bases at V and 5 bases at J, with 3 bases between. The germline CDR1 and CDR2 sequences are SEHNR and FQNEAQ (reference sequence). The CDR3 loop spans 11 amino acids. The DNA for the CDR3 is TGTGCCAGCAGCTTACAGGAGACCCAGTACTTC. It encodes CASSLQETQYF.

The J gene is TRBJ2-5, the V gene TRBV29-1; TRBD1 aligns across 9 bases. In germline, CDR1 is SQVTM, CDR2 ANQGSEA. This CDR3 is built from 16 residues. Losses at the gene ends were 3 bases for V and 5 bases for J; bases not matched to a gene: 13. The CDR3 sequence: CSVEPGNRGPGETQYF. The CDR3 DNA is TGCAGCGTTGAGCCTGGGAACAGGGGGCCGGGGGAGACCCAGTACTTC.

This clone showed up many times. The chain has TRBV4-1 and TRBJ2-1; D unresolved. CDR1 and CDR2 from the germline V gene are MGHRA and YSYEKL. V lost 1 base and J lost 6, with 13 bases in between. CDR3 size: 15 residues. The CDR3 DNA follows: TGCGCCAGCAGCCAAGGGTCTCCGGGCACCAATGAGCAGTTCTTC. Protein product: CASSQGSPGTNEQFF.

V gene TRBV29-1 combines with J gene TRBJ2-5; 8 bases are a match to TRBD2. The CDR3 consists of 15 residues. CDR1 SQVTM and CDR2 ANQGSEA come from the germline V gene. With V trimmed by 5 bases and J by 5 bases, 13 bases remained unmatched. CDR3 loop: CSVNGLATSRETQYF. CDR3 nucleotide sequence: TGCAGCGTTAATGGACTAGCCACGAGCCGGGAGACCCAGTACTTC.

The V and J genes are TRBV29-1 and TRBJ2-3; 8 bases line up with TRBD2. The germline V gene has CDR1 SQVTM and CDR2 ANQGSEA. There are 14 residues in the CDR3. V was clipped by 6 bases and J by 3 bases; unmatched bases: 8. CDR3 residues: CSVLTSVSTDTQYF. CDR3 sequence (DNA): TGCAGCGTCCTGACTAGCGTGAGTACAGATACGCAGTATTTT.

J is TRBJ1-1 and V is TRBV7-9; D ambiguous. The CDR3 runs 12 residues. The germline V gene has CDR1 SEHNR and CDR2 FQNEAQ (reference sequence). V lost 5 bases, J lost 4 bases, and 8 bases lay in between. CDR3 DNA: TGTGCCAGCAGCCCCCATGGCACTGAAGCTTTCTTT. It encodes CASSPHGTEAFF.

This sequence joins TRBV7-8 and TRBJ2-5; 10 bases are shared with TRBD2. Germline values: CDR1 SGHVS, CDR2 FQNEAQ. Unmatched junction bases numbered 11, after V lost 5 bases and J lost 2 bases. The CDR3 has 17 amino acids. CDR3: CASSGRLAGLRQETQYF. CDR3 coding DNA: TGTGCCAGCAGCGGAAGACTAGCGGGCTTAAGACAAGAGACCCAGTACTTC.

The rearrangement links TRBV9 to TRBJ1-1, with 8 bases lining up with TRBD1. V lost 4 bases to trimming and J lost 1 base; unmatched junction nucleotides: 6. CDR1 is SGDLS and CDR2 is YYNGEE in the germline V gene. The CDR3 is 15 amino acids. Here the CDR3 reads CASSPGQGPNTEAFF. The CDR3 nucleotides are TGTGCCAGCAGCCCAGGACAGGGCCCGAACACTGAAGCTTTCTTT.

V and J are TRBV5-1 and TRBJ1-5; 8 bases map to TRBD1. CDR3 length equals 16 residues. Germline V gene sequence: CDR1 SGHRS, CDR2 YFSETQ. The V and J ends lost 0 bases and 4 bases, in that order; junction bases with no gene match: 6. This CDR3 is CASSLGTGGGNQPQHF. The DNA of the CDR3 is TGCGCCAGCAGCTTGGGAACAGGGGGTGGGAATCAGCCCCAGCATTTT.

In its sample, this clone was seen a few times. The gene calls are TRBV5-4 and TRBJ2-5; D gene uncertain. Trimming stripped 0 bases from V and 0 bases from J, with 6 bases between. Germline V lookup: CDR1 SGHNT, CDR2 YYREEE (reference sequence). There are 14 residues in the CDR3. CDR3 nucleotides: TGTGCCAGCAGCTTGGAAGGGCACCAAGAGACCCAGTACTTC. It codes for CASSLEGHQETQYF.

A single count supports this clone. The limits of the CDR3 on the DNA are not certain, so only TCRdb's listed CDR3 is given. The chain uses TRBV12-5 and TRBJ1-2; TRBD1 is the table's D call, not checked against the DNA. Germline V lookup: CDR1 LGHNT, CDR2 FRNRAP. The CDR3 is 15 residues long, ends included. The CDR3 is CASGFGPGVTNGYTF.

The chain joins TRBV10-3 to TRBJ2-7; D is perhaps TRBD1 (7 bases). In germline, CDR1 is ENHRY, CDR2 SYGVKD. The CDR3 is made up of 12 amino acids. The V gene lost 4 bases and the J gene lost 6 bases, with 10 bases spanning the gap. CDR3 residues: CAISGGTAEQYF. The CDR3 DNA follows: TGTGCCATCAGTGGCGGGACAGCCGAGCAGTACTTC.